The 22 T cell receptor beta chains below all came from one sample that was sequenced in a study of blood T cell repertoires in COVID-19. Assay: immunoSEQ multiplex PCR; the TCRdb copy retains only in-frame clones and omits some. The table records 250,000 or so clones, 85% to 95% of them present only once. Input material: PBMCs or T cells enriched from blood (not recorded which). The receptors shown here come from a man aged 35-49 years who had been exposed to COVID-19.

The rearrangement joins TRBV5-1 to TRBJ1-3; maybe TRBD1 (5 bases). This CDR3 has 15 amino acids. Trimming stripped 4 bases from V and 4 bases from J, with 15 bases between. The germline gives CDR1 SGHRS, CDR2 YFSETQ. The CDR3 bases are TGCGCCAGCAGCCAGGGAGGTGTGGGCGGAAACACCATATATTTT. Its translation: CASSQGGVGGNTIYF.

The CDR3 loop is CASSLGLAGEAYNEQFF. CDR3 nucleotides: TGTGCCAGCAGCTTAGGACTAGCGGGAGAGGCCTACAATGAGCAGTTCTTC. V gene TRBV11-2 combines with J gene TRBJ2-1, with 12 bases lining up with TRBD2. J was trimmed by 2 bases and V by 1 base; bases with no gene match: 3. From germline, CDR1 is SGHAT and CDR2 FQNNGV. The CDR3 runs 17 residues.

The chain employs TRBV5-4 and TRBJ1-4; 9 positions agree with TRBD1. Germline V gene data show CDR1 as SGHNT and CDR2 as YYREEE (reference sequence). With V trimmed by 4 bases and J by 4 bases, 8 bases remained unmatched. The CDR3 is made up of 16 amino acids. CDR3: CASSPTTGGFNEKLFF. In DNA, the CDR3 is TGTGCCAGCAGCCCGACTACAGGGGGCTTTAATGAAAAACTGTTTTTT.

Concerning this clone itself: At one end the junction does not follow the germline gene, possibly because of a read error. The chain combines TRBV6-5 with TRBJ2-7; TRBD1 aligns across 10 bases. Germline V gives CDR1 MNHEY, CDR2 SVGAGI. This CDR3 region has 15 residues. For the CDR3, the DNA is TGTGCCAGCGGTTATCCGGGACAGGGGAAGGACGAGCAGTACTTC. Translation: CASGYPGQGKDEQYF.

The chain combines TRBV30 with TRBJ1-2; D uncertain. Germline V gives CDR1 GTSNPN, CDR2 SVGIG (reference sequence). The V end was cut by 4 bases, the J end by 4 bases, with 4 bases between. This CDR3 has 10 amino acids. The CDR3: CAWTVYGYTF. In DNA form, the CDR3 reads TGTGCCTGGACCGTCTATGGCTACACCTTC.

The chain joins TRBV6-5 to TRBJ1-1; D might be TRBD1 (5 bases). CDR3 length: 15 amino acids. Deletions cut 5 bases from V and 12 bases from J, with 25 bases between. The germline V gene has CDR1 MNHEY and CDR2 SVGAGI. CDR3 residues: CASSPGTHGRSGTFF. In DNA form, the CDR3 reads TGTGCCAGCAGTCCCGGGACTCATGGTCGGTCCGGGACTTTCTTT.

The V call is TRBV28, the J call TRBJ1-5; D is uncertain. The CDR3 contains 16 residues. V gave up 7 bases and J gave up 0 bases, with 16 bases separating them. CDR1 and CDR2 (germline): MDHEN, SYDVKM. The DNA for the CDR3 is TGTGCCAGCACCAAACATGCCCCAATTAGCAATCAGCCCCAGCATTTT. Its protein product is CASTKHAPISNQPQHF.

The chain carries TRBV24-1 and TRBJ2-7; 7 positions agree with TRBD2. The CDR3 contains 15 residues. The V segment lost 6 bases and the J segment 2 bases; nucleotides outside the gene matches: 9. Per the germline V gene, CDR1 is KGHDR and CDR2 is SFDVKD. DNA for the CDR3: TGTGCCACCAGTTCCGGGCTAGCGGTTACCTACGAGCAGTACTTC. It encodes CATSSGLAVTYEQYF.

This sequence joins TRBV9 and TRBJ2-1, with 10 bases that match TRBD2. With V trimmed by 3 bases and J by 0 bases, 0 bases remained unmatched. The CDR3 has 15 amino acids. Germline V gives CDR1 SGDLS, CDR2 YYNGEE. The CDR3 is CASSASGSSYNEQFF. CDR3 DNA sequence: TGTGCCAGCAGCGCTAGCGGGAGCTCCTACAATGAGCAGTTCTTC.

The chain links TRBV4-1 to TRBJ1-1; TRBD1 matches 8 bases. Trimming took 4 bases from V and 3 from J; bases not matched to a gene: 7. Germline values: CDR1 MGHRA, CDR2 YSYEKL. The CDR3 runs to 15 residues. CDR3 bases: TGCGCCAGCAGCCCTCGGACAGGGAAGGACACTGAAGCTTTCTTT. This encodes CASSPRTGKDTEAFF.

The chain uses TRBV7-9 and TRBJ2-5; the D gene is possibly TRBD1 (6 bases). This CDR3 is built from 14 residues. Per the germline V gene, CDR1 is SEHNR and CDR2 is FQNEAQ (reference sequence). Trimming removed 5 bases at V and 1 base at J, with 11 bases between. This CDR3 reads CASSPQGSQETQYF. Here the CDR3 DNA reads TGTGCCAGCAGCCCACAGGGTTCCCAAGAGACCCAGTACTTC. Variable domain in full (rest from reference TRBV7-9 and TRBJ2-5): DTGVSQNPRHKITKRGQNVTFRCDPISEHNRLYWYRQTLGQGPEFLTYFQNEAQLEKSRLLSDRFSAERPKGSFSTLEIQRTEQGDSAMYLCASSPQGSQETQYFGPGTRLLVL.

V usage is TRBV2 and J usage is TRBJ1-1; 9 bases match TRBD1. The CDR3 sequence is 13 residues long. J gave up 3 bases and V 6 bases, and 2 bases lay outside the gene matches. From germline, CDR1 is SNHLY and CDR2 FYNNEI. CDR3 sequence (DNA): TGTGCCAGCAGAAGGACAGGGGACACTGAAGCTTTCTTT. It translates to CASRRTGDTEAFF.

On this clone: Relative to the germline gene, one junction end is altered; a read error may explain this. V and J are TRBV7-7 and TRBJ2-2; 12 nucleotides match TRBD2. Looked up from germline, CDR1 is SSHAT and CDR2 is FNYEAQ (reference sequence). The CDR3 consists of 17 residues. CDR3 bases: TGTGCTAGCAGCCGAGGACTAGCGGGGCTATACACCGGGGAGCTGTTTTTT. Translating gives CASSRGLAGLYTGELFF.

V and J are TRBV7-6 and TRBJ2-1; tentative D call: TRBD2 (5 bases). The V end lost 5 bases, the J end lost 0 bases, and 14 bases lay between the germline ends. The germline V gene encodes CDR1 SGHVS and CDR2 FNYEAQ. The CDR3 length is 16 residues. The CDR3 bases are TGTGCCAGCAGCCTGGCTACGGGGAGCTCCTACAATGAGCAGTTCTTC. Amino acid sequence: CASSLATGSSYNEQFF.

The chain has TRBV5-4 and TRBJ2-2; perhaps TRBD2 as D (5 bases). CDR3 length: 16 amino acids. Per the germline V gene, CDR1 is SGHNT and CDR2 is YYREEE (reference sequence). The germline V and J ends were trimmed by 1 base and 0 bases, with 10 bases remaining between them. The CDR3 loop is CASSLSGETNTGELFF. CDR3 bases: TGTGCCAGCAGCTTGAGCGGCGAGACGAACACCGGGGAGCTGTTTTTT.

This chain uses TRBV5-1 with TRBJ2-4; 8 nucleotides align to TRBD1. This CDR3 has 13 residues. V gave up 4 bases and J gave up 12 bases; unmatched junction bases: 9. The germline CDR1 and CDR2 sequences are SGHRS and YFSETQ. The CDR3 DNA reads TGCGCCAGCAGCGGAACGACAGGGGTCCGTCAGTACTTC. It encodes CASSGTTGVRQYF.

This clone appeared once. V gene TRBV5-1 combines with J gene TRBJ2-1, with 11 nucleotides matching TRBD2. The CDR3 is 16 amino acids. Germline V gene lookup returns CDR1 SGHRS and CDR2 YFSETQ. After removal of 0 bases from V and 8 bases from J, the junction contained 7 bases not matched to a gene. CDR3 residues: CASSLVGSGRADEQFF. The CDR3 region has the DNA TGCGCCAGCAGCTTGGTCGGTAGCGGGAGGGCCGATGAGCAGTTCTTC.

V and J are TRBV7-2 and TRBJ2-7; 13 nucleotides match TRBD2. With 3 bases clipped from V and 3 bases from J, the junction kept 11 bases outside the gene matches. This CDR3 comprises 18 residues. CDR1 and CDR2 from the germline V gene are SGHTA and FQGNSA. CDR3 in amino acids: CASSFRTSGSTGFYEQYF. The CDR3, as DNA: TGTGCCAGCAGCTTCAGGACTAGCGGGAGCACTGGGTTCTACGAGCAGTACTTC.

In this sample, this clone turned up a few times. The genes are TRBV5-5 and TRBJ1-6; D gene uncertain. Trimming pared 4 bases from V and 2 bases from J, leaving 7 bases between. The CDR3 totals 14 residues. CDR1 SGHKS and CDR2 YYEKEE come from the germline V gene (reference sequence). CDR3 sequence: CASSPLTYNSPLHF. CDR3 coding DNA: TGTGCCAGCAGCCCGCTAACCTATAATTCACCCCTCCACTTT. Full variable domain (missing parts from reference TRBV5-5 and TRBJ1-6): DAGVTQSPTHLIKTRGQQVTLRCSPISGHKSVSWYQQVLGQGPQFIFQYYEKEERGRGNFPDRFSARQFPNYSSELNVNALLLGDSALYLCASSPLTYNSPLHFGNGTRLTVT.

This rearrangement joins TRBV3-1 (or the pseudogene TRBV3-2) to TRBJ2-1, with a tentative D call TRBD1 (5 bases). This CDR3 region has 12 residues. Trimming left V 4 bases short and J 9 bases short, with 10 bases between. The germline gives CDR1 LGHDT, CDR2 YNNKEL (reference sequence). The CDR3 DNA reads as TGTGCCAGCAGCCTAGGGGTGGGTGAGCAGTTCTTC. Translated, it gives CASSLGVGEQFF.

V is TRBV5-4 and J is TRBJ1-2; tentatively, D is TRBD1 (6 bases). Germline CDR1 is SGHNT and CDR2 is YYREEE (reference sequence). The CDR3 has 13 residues. Trimming pared 3 bases from V and 4 bases from J, leaving 10 bases between. The CDR3 is CASSSGASYGYTF. The DNA for the CDR3 is TGTGCCAGCAGCTCAGGGGCCTCCTATGGCTACACCTTC.

This clone was counted a few times. The chain uses TRBV6-5 and TRBJ2-7, with D possibly matching TRBD2 (5 bases). Germline V lookup: CDR1 MNHEY, CDR2 SVGAGI. The CDR3 has 12 residues. Deletions cut 8 bases from V and 0 bases from J, with 8 bases between. This chain's CDR3 is CASGESSYEQYF. The CDR3 nucleotides read TGTGCCAGCGGGGAGAGCTCCTACGAGCAGTACTTC.